The 4 T cell receptor beta chains presented below share a single source sample, sequenced in a study of blood T cell repertoires in COVID-19. The table came from immunoSEQ multiplex PCR; TCRdb's copy has only in-frame clones and leaves some out. Among about 90,000 clones listed, 75% to 85% were seen once. The specimen was peripheral blood. These TCRs come from a human donor in a cohort sampled during active COVID-19.

The chain employs TRBV6-5 and TRBJ2-6; a possible D gene is TRBD2 (6 bases). Trimming stripped 10 bases from V and 3 bases from J, with 13 bases between. The CDR3 runs to 14 residues. Germline lookup yields CDR1 MNHEY and CDR2 SVGAGI. The CDR3 protein is CAMGGLHGANVLTF. For the CDR3, the DNA is TGTGCCATGGGGGGACTCCATGGGGCCAACGTCCTGACTTTC.

The J gene is TRBJ2-7, the V gene TRBV29-1, with D unclear. Germline V CDR1 and CDR2: SQVTM, ANQGSEA. CDR3 length: 12 residues. The ends were cut back, 0 bases at V and 5 bases at J, with 8 bases in the middle. In nucleotides, the CDR3 is TGCAGCGTTGAAGATCGCGACAACGAGCAGTACTTC. This sequence encodes CSVEDRDNEQYF.

The gene calls are TRBV9 and TRBJ1-3; 8 bases line up with TRBD1. The ends lost 2 bases at V and 4 bases at J; junction bases unmatched: 5. Germline V lookup: CDR1 SGDLS, CDR2 YYNGEE. The CDR3 totals 15 residues. This chain's CDR3 is CASSVQGQAGNTIYF. CDR3 DNA sequence: TGTGCCAGCAGCGTTCAGGGACAGGCCGGAAACACCATATATTTT.

The chain carries TRBV29-1 and TRBJ2-3; D gene uncertain. CDR3 length equals 12 residues. With 8 bases removed from V and 2 bases from J, the gap between germline ends came to 11 bases. CDR1 is SQVTM, CDR2 ANQGSEA, per germline. CDR3 nucleotide sequence: TGCAGCTTATCGGGTCACACAGATACGCAGTATTTT. It is translated as CSLSGHTDTQYF.